Below, 24 T cell receptor beta chains from the same sample are listed, as sequenced in a study of T cells in pancreatic ductal adenocarcinoma (dated by TCRdb to the late 2010s). Library prep was done by the immunoSEQ multiplex PCR assay. Here the immuneACCESS table is served through TCRdb, limited to in-frame sequences with V and J called. Missing clones are a known gap in these copies; in checked studies unresolved V genes cover under half, and the rest lacks a known reason. Recorded for this sample are over 2,500 clones; roughly 74% of them occurred a single time. The biggest ten clones account for roughly 14% of the sample. Selected pancreatic ductal adenocarcinoma patients had undergone surgery without neoadjuvant therapy. Sequenced: pancreatic tumor tissue. The receptors here all came from a human donor with pancreatic ductal adenocarcinoma.

The gene calls are TRBV11-3 and TRBJ2-3; D possibly corresponds to TRBD2 (6 bases). V lost 10 bases to trimming and J lost 11 bases, with 16 bases between them. Germline CDR1 is SGHNT and CDR2 is YENEEA. This CDR3 region has 11 residues. CDR3 sequence reads: CATSVAELQYF. The CDR3 nucleotides are TGTGCCACCTCGGTAGCGGAGCTGCAGTATTTT. Based on the CDR3 plus reference TRBV11-3 and TRBJ2-3, the full variable domain is EAGVVQSPRYKIIEKKQPVAFWCNPISGHNTLYWYLQNLGQGPELLIRYENEEAVDDSQLPKDRFSAERLKGVDSTLKIQPAELGDSAVYLCATSVAELQYFGPGTRLTVL.

The rearrangement links TRBV4-2 to TRBJ1-3; D gene ambiguous. The CDR3 contains 15 residues. Trimming stripped 0 bases from V and 4 bases from J, with 10 bases between. Germline V gene lookup returns CDR1 LGHNA and CDR2 YNFKEQ. The CDR3 protein is CASSQDLDRGNTIYF. The DNA of the CDR3 is TGTGCCAGCAGCCAAGATCTCGATAGGGGAAACACCATATATTTT.

J is TRBJ1-1 and V is TRBV19; perhaps TRBD1 as D (6 bases). Germline CDR1 is LNHDA and CDR2 is SQIVND (reference sequence). The length of the CDR3 is 14 residues. The germline V and J ends were trimmed by 5 bases and 1 base, with 11 bases remaining between them. The DNA of the CDR3 is TGTGCCAGTAGTTCACAGGGTCCGAACACTGAAGCTTTCTTT. This gives the protein CASSSQGPNTEAFF.

This clone was detected only a few times. The chain joins TRBV6-6 to TRBJ2-1, with 12 bases that match TRBD2. With V trimmed by 6 bases and J by 8 bases, 11 bases remained unmatched. The CDR3 totals 16 residues. Germline assignment: CDR1 MNHNY and CDR2 SVGAGI (reference sequence). The CDR3, as DNA: TGTGCCAGCAGCACTACCGCCGGGACTAGCGGGTATGAGCAGTTCTTC. Protein sequence: CASSTTAGTSGYEQFF.

V gene TRBV5-1 combines with J gene TRBJ2-2; 10 bases map to TRBD2. This CDR3 contains 15 residues. V was clipped by 1 base and J by 6 bases; unmatched bases: 3. CDR1 is SGHRS and CDR2 is YFSETQ in the germline V gene. CDR3 sequence: CASSLRLAGAGELFF. In DNA form, the CDR3 reads TGCGCCAGCAGCTTGCGTCTAGCGGGGGCCGGGGAGCTGTTTTTT. Using reference TRBV5-1 and TRBJ2-2 for the parts outside the CDR3, the full variable domain is KAGVTQTPRYLIKTRGQQVTLSCSPISGHRSVSWYQQTPGQGLQFLFEYFSETQRNKGNFPGRFSGRQFSNSRSEMNVSTLELGDSALYLCASSLRLAGAGELFFGEGSRLTVL.

CDR3 nucleotides: TGTGCCAGCAGTTACTCGAGAGGAAGCGGCTACACCTTC. Its protein product is CASSYSRGSGYTF. The chain is built from TRBV6-5 and TRBJ1-2; D gene uncertain. The CDR3 contains 13 residues. Germline assignment: CDR1 MNHEY and CDR2 SVGAGI. V was shortened by 0 bases and J by 8 bases, with 10 bases between the two germline ends.

The gene calls are TRBV11-3 and TRBJ1-1; D perhaps matches TRBD1 (6 bases). The ends were cut back, 8 bases at V and 5 bases at J, with 15 bases in the middle. The CDR3 length is 13 residues. Germline V gene lookup returns CDR1 SGHNT and CDR2 YENEEA. Here the CDR3 reads CASGAGAGTEAFF. CDR3 nucleotide sequence: TGTGCCAGCGGGGCGGGGGCAGGTACTGAAGCTTTCTTT.

The V gene is TRBV6-4, the J gene TRBJ2-1; possible D gene TRBD2, 5 bases. Trimming left V 3 bases short and J 0 bases short, with 6 bases between. Germline V gene sequence: CDR1 MRHNA, CDR2 SNTAGT. CDR3 length: 14 residues. The CDR3 DNA follows: TGTGCCAGCAGTGAGGGGAGCTCCTACAATGAGCAGTTCTTC. Its protein product is CASSEGSSYNEQFF.

This chain joins TRBV5-1 and TRBJ1-1, with D unresolved. V lost 5 bases and J 0 bases, leaving 11 bases between the germline ends. The length of the CDR3 is 14 residues. Germline V gene sequence: CDR1 SGHRS, CDR2 YFSETQ. The CDR3 nucleotides read TGCGCCAGCAGTTTGCGGGTGTTGAACACTGAAGCTTTCTTT. Translated, it gives CASSLRVLNTEAFF.

The chain combines TRBV6-1 with TRBJ2-3; D may match TRBD1 or TRBD2 (5 bases each). This CDR3 has 14 amino acids. V was cut by 7 bases and J by 2 bases, with 13 bases left in between. Germline CDR1 and CDR2: MNHNS and SASEGT. DNA for the CDR3: TGTGCCAGCAAAGAGGGGACCGTCACAGATACGCAGTATTTT. Translated: CASKEGTVTDTQYF.

This rearrangement joins TRBV5-8 to TRBJ2-5, with D perhaps matching TRBD2 (7 bases). The CDR3 is 15 amino acids. Germline values: CDR1 SGHTS, CDR2 YDEGEE. Trimming pared 4 bases from V and 5 bases from J, leaving 18 bases between. The CDR3 spells CASSTGTMSRETQYF. The CDR3 nucleotides read TGTGCCAGCAGCACAGGGACTATGAGTAGGGAGACCCAGTACTTC. Filled out from reference TRBV5-8 and TRBJ2-5, the complete variable domain reads EAGVTQSPTHLIKTRGQQATLRCSPISGHTSVYWYQQALGLGLQFLLWYDEGEERNRGNFPPRFSGRQFPNYSSELNVNALELEDSALYLCASSTGTMSRETQYFGPGTRLLVL.

This chain uses TRBV11-2 with TRBJ2-2; D may be TRBD2 (6 bases). Per germline, CDR1 SGHAT and CDR2 FQNNGV. V was pared by 5 bases and J by 3 bases, with 7 bases between. The CDR3 loop spans 13 amino acids. CDR3 sequence: CASSRRDTGELFF. The CDR3 nucleotides are TGTGCCAGCAGCCGGAGGGACACCGGGGAGCTGTTTTTT.

Details on this clone: Compared with germline, one end of the junction differs, possibly owing to a read error. This chain uses TRBV10-3 with TRBJ2-2; D may match TRBD1 or TRBD2 (6 bases each). Looked up from germline, CDR1 is ENHRY and CDR2 is SYGVKD. The CDR3 extends over 14 amino acids. In DNA form, the CDR3 reads TGTGCCATCAATGAACGGGGGCCGTACCGGGGAGCTGTTTTT. As protein: CAINERGPYRGAVF.

The chain is built from TRBV5-4 and TRBJ2-3, with D possibly matching TRBD2 (6 bases). The germline V gene encodes CDR1 SGHNT and CDR2 YYREEE (reference sequence). The CDR3 has 17 residues. The V and J ends lost 3 bases and 2 bases respectively, with 19 bases between them. CDR3 residues: CASSSRTILHSTDTQYF. CDR3 nucleotide sequence: TGTGCCAGCAGCTCGCGGACTATTCTTCACTCCACAGATACGCAGTATTTT.

The chain couples TRBV5-6 to TRBJ2-7, with TRBD2 identical over 7 bases. The CDR3 runs to 13 residues. V lost 4 bases and J lost 3; bases outside the gene matches: 4. Germline lookup yields CDR1 SGHDT and CDR2 YYEEEE. This CDR3 is CASSLGRVYEQYF. The DNA of the CDR3 is TGTGCCAGCAGCCTAGGGAGGGTCTACGAGCAGTACTTC.

This chain links TRBV5-5 with TRBJ2-7; D is uncertain. The V and J ends lost 4 bases and 3 bases respectively, with 17 bases between them. CDR3 length: 15 amino acids. Germline CDR1 SGHKS, CDR2 YYEKEE (reference sequence). Here the CDR3 DNA reads TGTGCCAGCAGCGCCTCCCCCCAGCTCCTCTACGAGCAGTACTTC. Translating it yields CASSASPQLLYEQYF.

Here the CDR3 reads CASSPQTNRETQYF. The CDR3 nucleotides read TGTGCCAGCAGCCCGCAGACTAATCGAGAGACCCAGTACTTC. The chain joins TRBV11-3 to TRBJ2-5, with TRBD2 as a possible D gene (5 bases). Trimming took off 5 bases at V and 4 bases at J, with 14 bases between the two ends. This CDR3 contains 14 residues. Germline V gene data show CDR1 as SGHNT and CDR2 as YENEEA.

The chain employs TRBV27 and TRBJ2-2, with 14 bases fitting TRBD2. The junction had 3 bases not matched to a gene; V was cut back by 0 bases and J by 6 bases. The length of the CDR3 is 17 residues. Germline CDR1 MNHEY, CDR2 SMNVEV (reference sequence). The chain's CDR3 is CASSLSGLAGESGELFF. CDR3 in DNA: TGTGCCAGCAGTTTATCGGGACTAGCGGGAGAATCCGGGGAGCTGTTTTTT.

This clone was counted only a few times. The chain carries TRBV7-9 and TRBJ2-4; D is unclear. The V gene lost 1 base and the J gene lost 0 bases, with 7 bases spanning the gap. This CDR3 comprises 15 residues. CDR1 and CDR2 (germline): SEHNR, FQNEAQ (reference sequence). CDR3 nucleotides: TGTGCCAGCAGCTTAGATTTAGTAGCCAAAAACATTCAGTACTTC. Its protein product is CASSLDLVAKNIQYF.

V is TRBV6-1 and J is TRBJ2-6; D is unclear. The CDR3 loop spans 15 amino acids. Germline V CDR1 and CDR2: MNHNS, SASEGT. Trimming took 4 bases from V and 0 from J, leaving 7 bases between them. DNA of the CDR3: TGTGCCAGCAGTGGGCCACCCTCTGGGGCCAACGTCCTGACTTTC. It translates to CASSGPPSGANVLTF.

This chain joins TRBV2 and TRBJ1-5, with D tentatively TRBD1 (6 bases). This CDR3 spans 15 amino acids. The germline V and J ends were trimmed by 0 bases and 4 bases, with 10 bases remaining between them. Germline CDR1 and CDR2: SNHLY and FYNNEI. CDR3 DNA: TGTGCCAGCAGTGAAGCCCGGGGGGCAAATCAGCCCCAGCATTTT. This gives the protein CASSEARGANQPQHF.

The V gene is TRBV19, the J gene TRBJ2-7; D unclear. Trimming cost V 5 bases and J 2 bases, with 7 bases left between them. The CDR3 runs to 12 residues. In germline, CDR1 is LNHDA, CDR2 SQIVND (reference sequence). The CDR3 sequence: CASSGSTYEQYF. Here the CDR3 DNA reads TGTGCCAGTAGTGGATCGACCTACGAGCAGTACTTC.

A few counts support this clone. This chain connects TRBV28 to TRBJ1-2; D may be TRBD1 (6 bases). CDR1 and CDR2 from the germline V gene are MDHEN and SYDVKM. CDR3 size: 14 residues. The V and J ends lost 5 bases and 4 bases respectively, with 14 bases between them. The CDR3 spells CASSPPSDSYGYTF. CDR3 sequence (DNA): TGTGCCAGCAGTCCACCGTCGGACAGCTATGGCTACACCTTC.

The genes are TRBV11-3 and TRBJ2-1, with 8 bases matching TRBD1. CDR1 is SGHNT, CDR2 YENEEA, per germline. Trimming cost V 1 base and J 9 bases; bases outside gene matches: 2. The CDR3 length is 13 residues. The CDR3 DNA follows: TGTGCCAGCAGCTTAGCAGGGGGCGCTGAGCAGTTCTTC. Translated, it gives CASSLAGGAEQFF. Supplemented by reference TRBV11-3 and TRBJ2-1, the full variable domain reads EAGVVQSPRYKIIEKKQPVAFWCNPISGHNTLYWYLQNLGQGPELLIRYENEEAVDDSQLPKDRFSAERLKGVDSTLKIQPAELGDSAVYLCASSLAGGAEQFFGPGTRLTVL.